This T cell receptor (beta chain) appears in the sequencing data of a study of blood T cell repertoires in COVID-19. Study-wide background: The United States, Italy and Spain supplied acute and convalescent COVID-19 samples. The cDNA or gDNA used as material had been derived from T cells, B-cell-depleted T cells, or PBMCs.

The CDR3 is made up of 19 amino acids. V lost 3 bases, J lost 1 base, and 12 bases stayed unmatched. In the source study's methods: Reference gene primer amplification yielded estimated nucleated cell counts. TCRdb keeps only in-frame clones here, not all; method: immunoSEQ multiplex PCR. V, J and clone size were drawn from that table, and D and trimming were deduced from the DNA. The sample contains some 250,000 clones, about 86% of which appear only once. The sequencing sample was made of peripheral blood. This chain uses TRBV23-1 with TRBJ1-5; 10 nucleotides line up with TRBD1. TRBV23-1 is an open reading frame, and its role is uncertain. The sequence came from a man in his 60s with acute or convalescent COVID-19. The CDR3 sequence: CASSHHRDRGNSSNQPQHF. CDR3 DNA sequence: TGCGCCAGCAGTCACCACCGGGACAGGGGAAATTCGAGCAATCAGCCCCAGCATTTT.